Listed here are 30 T cell receptor beta chains from one sample, sequenced in a study of T cells in Graves' hyperthyroidism and ophthalmopathy. Researchers took RNA transcripts and amplified the TCR beta CDR3 regions from them. HTBI primers were employed in a first-round RT-PCR of the TCR CDR3. MiXCR, run by TCRdb on the multiplex PCR reads, gives a single entry per CDR3 protein. Of around 520,000 distinct CDR3 sequences listed, less than 15% are singletons. What was sequenced was blood. Source of these receptors: a middle-aged woman with Graves' hyperthyroidism.

This clonotype occurred many times. J is TRBJ2-3 and V is TRBV6-1, with D possibly TRBD2 on 5 matching bases. V was shortened by 4 bases and J by 5 bases, with 10 bases between the two germline ends. CDR1 and CDR2 from the germline V gene are MNHNS and SASEGT. The CDR3 has 13 residues. The DNA of the CDR3 is TGTGCCAGCAGTGTACTAGGAAAAGATACGCAGTATTTT. Protein sequence: CASSVLGKDTQYF.

The chain carries TRBV19 and TRBJ1-5; 7 nucleotides line up with TRBD1. The V gene end was trimmed by 7 bases and the J gene end by 3 bases; junction bases not matched to a gene: 9. Germline CDR1 is LNHDA and CDR2 is SQIVND (reference sequence). This CDR3 spans 15 amino acids. DNA of the CDR3: TGTGCCAGTAAGGGGGGACAGCAATTCAATCAGCCCCAGCATTTT. This translates into CASKGGQQFNQPQHF.

This clonotype appeared a few times. The chain employs TRBV9 and TRBJ2-5; D is possibly TRBD1 (6 bases). Germline V gives CDR1 SGDLS, CDR2 YYNGEE. This CDR3 has 14 residues. Between the trimmed V and J ends, which lost 2 bases and 3 bases, there was a span of 11 bases. The chain's CDR3 is CASSVEAGEETQYF. The CDR3 bases are TGTGCCAGCAGCGTCGAGGCAGGGGAAGAGACCCAGTACTTC.

This clonotype was found a few times. The chain joins TRBV30 to TRBJ1-2; D gene uncertain. Trimming removed 5 bases from V and 0 bases from J, with 10 bases in between. The CDR3 covers 13 residues. The germline gives CDR1 GTSNPN, CDR2 SVGIG (reference sequence). Here the CDR3 DNA reads TGTGCCTGGGCCCCCGGGACTAACTATGGCTACACCTTC. Translating it yields CAWAPGTNYGYTF. Together with reference TRBV30 and TRBJ1-2, the CDR3 gives the full variable domain: SQTIHQWPATLVQPVGSPLSLECTVEGTSNPNLYWYRQAAGRGLQLLFYSVGIGQISSEVPQNLSASRPQDRQFILSSKKLLLSDSGFYLCAWAPGTNYGYTFGSGTRLTVV.

This chain's CDR3 is CATSDFPGGSVGDEQFF. The CDR3 coding sequence is TGTGCCACCAGTGATTTCCCTGGGGGCTCCGTGGGGGATGAGCAGTTCTTC. V is TRBV24-1 and J is TRBJ2-1; possibly TRBD1 for D (6 bases). CDR1 KGHDR and CDR2 SFDVKD come from the germline V gene. The CDR3 loop spans 17 amino acids. Trimming left V 1 base short and J 8 bases short, with 20 bases between.

The table lists this clonotype with many counts. The chain couples TRBV2 to TRBJ2-1, with D unclear. CDR1 and CDR2 (germline): SNHLY, FYNNEI. The CDR3 is 16 amino acids. The germline V and J ends were trimmed by 8 bases and 7 bases, with 24 bases remaining between them. The CDR3 coding sequence is TGTGCCAGCGGAGTGGTAGGTCTTACCCTAAGTAATGAGCAGTTCTTC. Its translation is CASGVVGLTLSNEQFF.

This clonotype occurred a few times. The chain recombines TRBV20-1 with TRBJ2-1; 16 positions agree with TRBD2. Per germline, CDR1 DFQATT and CDR2 SNEGSKA (reference sequence). The CDR3 totals 18 residues. With 0 bases clipped from V and 7 bases from J, the junction kept 9 bases outside the gene matches. CDR3 DNA sequence: TGCAGTGCTAGAGATTATTTGGGACTAGCGGGAGGGCAAAATGAGCAGTTCTTC. Protein product: CSARDYLGLAGGQNEQFF.

The chain carries TRBV7-9 and TRBJ2-2; 9 positions agree with TRBD1. This CDR3 spans 15 amino acids. The V gene's germline CDR1 is SEHNR and CDR2 FQNEAQ (reference sequence). Germline trimming cut 5 bases from V and 6 bases from J; bases unmatched to any gene: 7. CDR3 in DNA: TGTGCCAGCAGCATCAGGACAGGGGTGCCCGGGGAGCTGTTTTTT. Residues: CASSIRTGVPGELFF.

This clonotype has at least ten counts. The V and J genes are TRBV28 and TRBJ1-1; tentative D call: TRBD1 (6 bases). V was clipped by 2 bases and J by 1 base, with 17 bases between them. The CDR3 spans 17 residues. Germline CDR1 is MDHEN and CDR2 is SYDVKM. CDR3 in amino acids: CASSLLSSQGGNTEAFF. CDR3 sequence (DNA): TGTGCCAGCAGTTTACTCTCCTCACAGGGCGGGAACACTGAAGCTTTCTTT. Complete variable domain (other parts from reference TRBV28 and TRBJ1-1): DVKVTQSSRYLVKRTGEKVFLECVQDMDHENMFWYRQDPGLGLRLIYFSYDVKMKEKGDIPEGYSVSREKKERFSLILESASTNQTSMYLCASSLLSSQGGNTEAFFGQGTRLTVV.

This clonotype occurred many times. The chain joins TRBV18 to TRBJ1-1; no clear D. This CDR3 is 14 amino acids long. Germline CDR1 is KGHSH and CDR2 is LQKENI. Trimming left V 3 bases short and J 3 bases short, with 11 bases between. CDR3 sequence: CASSPDSTHTEAFF. CDR3 DNA: TGTGCCAGCTCACCCGATAGCACCCACACTGAAGCTTTCTTT.

This clonotype was picked up a small number of times. The CDR3 is CASSLVSVSYNEQFF. DNA for the CDR3: TGCGCCAGCAGCTTGGTGTCTGTCTCCTACAATGAGCAGTTCTTC. V and J are TRBV5-1 and TRBJ2-1; D unclear. The CDR3 is 15 residues long. The V gene lost 0 bases and the J gene lost 0 bases, with 7 bases spanning the gap. Germline CDR1 SGHRS, CDR2 YFSETQ.

The chain carries TRBV2 and TRBJ1-2; TRBD1 is a possible D gene (6 bases). Germline lookup yields CDR1 SNHLY and CDR2 FYNNEI. V shed 7 bases and J shed 5 bases, with 20 bases lying between them. The CDR3 loop spans 15 amino acids. CDR3 in amino acids: CASNTNSGTTYGYTF. The CDR3 DNA is TGTGCCAGCAATACCAATTCCGGGACAACATATGGCTACACCTTC. Supplemented by reference TRBV2 and TRBJ1-2, the full variable domain reads EPEVTQTPSHQVTQMGQEVILRCVPISNHLYFYWYRQILGQKVEFLVSFYNNEISEKSEIFDDQFSVERPDGSNFTLKIRSTKLEDSAMYFCASNTNSGTTYGYTFGSGTRLTVV.

V usage is TRBV4-1 and J usage is TRBJ1-1; D is uncertain. Germline CDR1 reads MGHRA; CDR2 reads YSYEKL. This CDR3 is built from 15 residues. V was shortened by 2 bases and J by 1 base, with 11 bases between the two germline ends. DNA of the CDR3: TGCGCCAGCAGCCAACAAGGGCAGCAGAACACTGAAGCTTTCTTT. This encodes CASSQQGQQNTEAFF.

This clonotype was detected many times. This rearrangement joins TRBV12-3 or TRBV12-4 to TRBJ2-1; 10 bases fit TRBD2. With V trimmed by 2 bases and J by 7 bases, 11 bases remained unmatched. The CDR3 is 17 residues long. The CDR3 sequence: CASSLNFGLAGVNEQFF. The CDR3 DNA follows: TGTGCCAGCAGTTTAAATTTTGGCCTAGCGGGAGTAAATGAGCAGTTCTTC.

The chain links TRBV29-1 to TRBJ2-5; 7 bases map to TRBD1. This CDR3 region has 15 residues. V shed 7 bases, J shed 2 bases, and the junction held 13 bases outside the gene matches. Germline assignment: CDR1 SQVTM and CDR2 ANQGSEA. The CDR3 here is CSAALSTGVQETQYF. For the CDR3, the DNA is TGCAGCGCTGCCCTTTCTACAGGGGTACAAGAGACCCAGTACTTC. Full variable domain (missing parts from reference TRBV29-1 and TRBJ2-5): SAVISQKPSRDICQRGTSLTIQCQVDSQVTMMFWYRQQPGQSLTLIATANQGSEATYESGFVIDKFPISRPNLTFSTLTVSNMSPEDSSIYLCSAALSTGVQETQYFGPGTRLLVL.

J is TRBJ1-6 and V is TRBV9; D not certain. There are 15 residues in the CDR3. V lost 0 bases and J lost 0, with 4 bases in between. Germline V gene sequence: CDR1 SGDLS, CDR2 YYNGEE. This CDR3 reads CASSVGGSYNSPLHF. The CDR3 nucleotides read TGTGCCAGCAGCGTAGGTGGCTCCTATAATTCACCCCTCCACTTT.

This clonotype was observed a few times. CDR3 DNA: TGTGCCAGCAGCCCAAGAAGCGGGAGGGGTTTTAGAGAGACCCAGTACTTC. Amino acid sequence: CASSPRSGRGFRETQYF. V is TRBV11-2 and J is TRBJ2-5, with 10 bases that match TRBD2. The CDR3 covers 17 residues. Germline V lookup: CDR1 SGHAT, CDR2 FQNNGV. The V gene end was trimmed by 5 bases and the J gene end by 4 bases; junction bases not matched to a gene: 13.

There are a few counts of this clonotype. The rearrangement links TRBV4-1 to TRBJ1-2, with no clear D. The CDR3 is 12 residues long. CDR1 is MGHRA and CDR2 is YSYEKL in the germline V gene. The ends were cut back, 3 bases at V and 7 bases at J, with 9 bases in the middle. The DNA for the CDR3 is TGCGCCAGCAGCCATATAGGTGGTGGCTACACCTTC. Protein product: CASSHIGGGYTF.

About this clonotype: This sequence may be a read error, since a much larger clone differs from it by one base. The chain employs TRBV27 and TRBJ2-7, with a possible D match to TRBD2 (5 bases). CDR1 and CDR2 (germline): MNHEY, SMNVEV (reference sequence). The CDR3 extends over 13 amino acids. Trimming took 1 base from V and 7 from J, leaving 11 bases between them. CDR3 coding DNA: TGTGCCAGCAGTTTATATAGCGAGGATGAGCAGTACTTC. Its translation is CASSLYSEDEQYF.

This clonotype was counted between two and nine times. Compared with germline, one end of the junction differs, possibly owing to a read error. V and J are TRBV7-9 and TRBJ1-2; D gene uncertain. Germline V lookup: CDR1 SEHNR, CDR2 FQNEAQ (reference sequence). The CDR3 runs to 16 residues. The CDR3 DNA sequence: TGTGCCAGCAGCTTAGACGGGAGCAGGTCTAACAATGGCTACACCTTC. Amino acid sequence: CASSLDGSRSNNGYTF. Looking up the rest from reference TRBV7-9 and TRBJ1-2 gives the full variable domain: DTGVSQNPRHKITKRGQNVTFRCDPISEHNRLYWYRQTLGQGPEFLTYFQNEAQLEKSRLLSDRFSAERPKGSFSTLEIQRTEQGDSAMYLCASSLDGSRSNNGYTFGSGTRLTVV.

This clonotype was seen many times. CDR3 in DNA: TGTGCCAGCGGGCCATTCGTCGATACGCAGTATTTT. It codes for CASGPFVDTQYF. The chain recombines TRBV28 with TRBJ2-3; D is unclear. The CDR3 spans 12 residues. CDR1 MDHEN and CDR2 SYDVKM come from the germline V gene. V was trimmed by 8 bases and J by 6 bases, leaving 12 bases between them.

This sequence joins TRBV5-1 and TRBJ2-3, with 11 bases lining up with TRBD2. Germline trimming cut 4 bases from V and 2 bases from J; bases unmatched to any gene: 6. Germline V CDR1 and CDR2: SGHRS, YFSETQ. The CDR3 consists of 16 residues. The CDR3 region has the DNA TGCGCCAGCAGCCGGACTAGCGGGCAACCCACAGATACGCAGTATTTT. It translates to CASSRTSGQPTDTQYF.

This clonotype was recorded a few times. V and J are TRBV20-1 and TRBJ2-3; 8 bases align to TRBD1. The germline gives CDR1 DFQATT, CDR2 SNEGSKA (reference sequence). V trimming: 1 base; J trimming: 11 bases; junction bases outside the gene matches: 5. This CDR3 has 12 amino acids. CDR3 amino acids: CSARGGTGGQYF. The CDR3 region has the DNA TGCAGTGCTAGAGGAGGGACAGGCGGGCAGTATTTT.

A note on this clonotype: A clone one base away is much larger, so this may be a read error. This chain links TRBV18 with TRBJ2-5; D remains unclear. This CDR3 region has 13 residues. Per the germline V gene, CDR1 is KGHSH and CDR2 is LQKENI. V gave up 5 bases and J gave up 3 bases, with 10 bases separating them. CDR3 amino acids: CASSASREETQYF. The CDR3 bases are TGTGCCAGCTCAGCGAGCAGAGAAGAGACCCAGTACTTC.

This clonotype was seen repeatedly, ten times or more. The chain is built from TRBV29-1 and TRBJ1-2; TRBD1 is a possible D gene (5 bases). The CDR3 sequence is 16 residues long. Germline V lookup: CDR1 SQVTM, CDR2 ANQGSEA. Trimming stripped 6 bases from V and 4 bases from J, with 24 bases between. CDR3 in DNA: TGCAGCGTGGGTGGGGGACCCCCAACGGAGAGCTATGGCTACACCTTC. This translates into CSVGGGPPTESYGYTF.

This clonotype has a handful of counts. The gene calls are TRBV5-1 and TRBJ2-2, with 10 bases that match TRBD1. The CDR3 loop spans 15 amino acids. Losses at the gene ends were 4 bases for V and 5 bases for J; bases not matched to a gene: 5. The germline gives CDR1 SGHRS, CDR2 YFSETQ. Here the CDR3 DNA reads TGCGCCAGCAGCGCGAGACAGGGGGCTACCGGGGAGCTGTTTTTT. Amino acids: CASSARQGATGELFF. Based on the CDR3 plus reference TRBV5-1 and TRBJ2-2, the full variable domain is KAGVTQTPRYLIKTRGQQVTLSCSPISGHRSVSWYQQTPGQGLQFLFEYFSETQRNKGNFPGRFSGRQFSNSRSEMNVSTLELGDSALYLCASSARQGATGELFFGEGSRLTVL.

This clonotype was found many times. The rearrangement joins TRBV3-1 to TRBJ1-4; D may be TRBD1 (6 bases). The V end lost 2 bases, the J end lost 10 bases, and 8 bases lay between the germline ends. Germline V gene data show CDR1 as LGHDT and CDR2 as YNNKEL (reference sequence). This CDR3 comprises 12 residues. The CDR3 loop is CASSQMTGKLFF. As DNA, the CDR3 is TGTGCCAGCAGCCAAATGACAGGAAAACTGTTTTTT.

Many counts were recorded for this clonotype. The genes are TRBV27 and TRBJ2-2, with 16 nucleotides matching TRBD2. Unmatched junction bases numbered 15, after V lost 6 bases and J lost 5 bases. Germline assignment: CDR1 MNHEY and CDR2 SMNVEV (reference sequence). The CDR3 runs to 20 residues. The CDR3 DNA sequence: TGTGCCAGCAGCCTGCGGGGGACTAGCGGGAGGGCCTATAAGACCGGGGAGCTGTTTTTT. Protein: CASSLRGTSGRAYKTGELFF.

This clonotype came up many times. V and J are TRBV11-2 and TRBJ2-5; weak D call: TRBD2 (6 bases). In germline, CDR1 is SGHAT, CDR2 FQNNGV. The CDR3 spans 15 residues. Trimming cost V 6 bases and J 5 bases, with 19 bases left between them. The CDR3 DNA reads as TGTGCCAGCAGTTTGTTAGGGACTCGCACGGAGACCCAGTACTTC. Its translation: CASSLLGTRTETQYF.

This clonotype showed up many times. The V gene is TRBV28, the J gene TRBJ2-7, with D possibly TRBD2 on 7 matching bases. Germline values: CDR1 MDHEN, CDR2 SYDVKM. Deletions cut 5 bases from V and 3 bases from J, with 17 bases between. The CDR3 extends over 15 amino acids. CDR3 nucleotide sequence: TGTGCCAGCAGTCAGCCGGGGGGCACCTTCTACGAGCAGTACTTC. This gives the protein CASSQPGGTFYEQYF.